Here is one T cell receptor beta chain with its context. Its recognized antigen is unknown. The record has no base qualities; no much larger clone is one base away. These data are taken from a study of blood T cell repertoires in COVID-19 (TCRdb year 2020). Regarding the study in general: Collaborator samples came from the United States, Italy and Spain and covered acute and convalescent phases of COVID-19. The prospective study material was composed of cDNA or gDNA derived from T cells, B-cell-depleted T cells, or PBMCs. Deeply sampled blood TCRbeta repertoires from subjects exposed to, actively infected with, or recovered from COVID-19 were included in the dataset. The repertoires were released in a freely available public database meant as a resource for research on the immune response to SARS-CoV-2. The samples were drawn from the first 160 participants of the ongoing ImmuneRACE study and from 1,254 subjects provided by 6 global collaborators. A de-identified subject ID, COVID-19 status, age in years and sex were almost always included in the sample metadata. Where HLA class I and class II types were available, the types were taken from metadata supplied by the sample provider, not from assay-based typing.

Overall study results and their limits: The amount of clinical and demographic metadata varied by source and participant and was provided uncurated.

The germline V gene (reference sequence) specifies SGHKS as CDR1 and YYEKEE as CDR2. The cysteine opens and the phenylalanine closes a CDR3 of 15 amino acids. Only the CDR3 portion is preserved as DNA: 45 bases, with reading frame beginning at the first base. Deletion took 0 bases off V and 6 bases off J, with a span of 13 bases between the germline ends. One collaborating source in Seattle enrolled patients while the patients were actively infected and followed the patients over time throughout the course of disease. The collaborating institutions used their own protocols to collect whole blood in K2EDTA tubes. For TCRbeta analysis, collaborators shipped samples in one of three forms: frozen whole blood, isolated PBMCs, or DNA extracted from either of those sample types. The immunoSEQ Assay, a bias-controlled multiplex PCR, was used to amplify TCRbeta CDR3 regions from genomic DNA. In the original analysis: The number of nucleated cells in each sample was estimated from the amplification of reference gene primers within the assay. To quantify the absolute abundance of each unique TCRbeta CDR3 rearrangement, sequence reads were collapsed and filtered. For each sample, productive Simpson clonality was calculated as the square root of Simpson's diversity index over productive rearrangements. This immuneACCESS table, as held by TCRdb, lists in-frame sequences with V and J called but not all clones. Of the missing ones, under half trace to an unresolved V gene in checked studies; the others have no known cause. Clonal size and the V and J genes are those of that table, whereas D and trimming came from the DNA. The sample table records fewer than 500,000 clones; over 85% of these occur just once. The ten biggest clones cover 0.8% to 0.9% of the sample.

The sequence joins TRBV5-5 to TRBJ2-1; TRBD2 could be the D gene, as 6 bases match. The receptor was derived from a man in his late teens or twenties with COVID-19, enrolled during active disease. Source material: peripheral blood. The DNA sequence is as follows: TGTGCCAGCAGCTTGGGTGGGGGGTCCGGCAATGAGCAGTTCTTC. It translates to CASSLGGGSGNEQFF.